The 4 T cell receptor beta chains presented below share a single source sample, sequenced in a study of vaccination effects on CD4 cells after COVID-19. Under the ViraFEST assay, PBMC were stimulated with viral peptide pools so that antigen-specific CD4+ T cells expanded. Sequencing was performed afterwards. Researchers isolated CD4+ T cells once approximately eleven days of culture had elapsed. Previously uninfected by SARS-CoV-2, the vaccine recipients also showed negative nucleocapsid antibodies. The table came from immunoSEQ multiplex PCR; TCRdb's copy has only in-frame clones and leaves some out. Among about 41,000 clones listed, over 60% were seen once. These receptors' targets are unknown. The sequences come from CD4+ T cells from PBMCs cultured with HCoV-NL63 spike peptides, collected before COVID-19 vaccination. The receptors stem from a human donor who received a COVID-19 vaccine.

The sample holds one count of this clone. The rearrangement links TRBV9 to TRBJ2-2; D is undetermined. V was clipped by 0 bases and J by 1 base, with 10 bases between them. Germline CDR1 reads SGDLS; CDR2 reads YYNGEE. The CDR3 loop spans 16 amino acids. The CDR3 loop is CASSVDGWLNTGELFF. CDR3 in DNA: TGTGCCAGCAGCGTAGATGGTTGGCTGAACACCGGGGAGCTGTTTTTT.

This chain joins TRBV6-5 and TRBJ2-7, with unresolved D. The germline V and J ends were trimmed by 2 bases and 6 bases, with 11 bases remaining between them. The CDR3 spans 13 residues. The V gene's germline CDR1 is MNHEY and CDR2 SVGAGI. The CDR3 protein is CASSYGVLGEQYV. The CDR3, as DNA: TGTGCCAGCAGTTACGGTGTCCTAGGCGAGCAGTACGTC.

The V and J genes are TRBV4-1 and TRBJ2-5; TRBD2 agrees at 9 bases. The trim removed 2 bases at V and 7 bases at J, leaving 8 bases unmatched. The CDR3 is 15 amino acids. Germline values: CDR1 MGHRA, CDR2 YSYEKL. In DNA, the CDR3 is TGCGCCAGCAGCCAAAGCCCTAGCGGGGTTGGGACCCAGTACTTC. Residues: CASSQSPSGVGTQYF.

The chain links TRBV4-2 to TRBJ1-2; perhaps TRBD1 as D (6 bases). CDR1 is LGHNA and CDR2 is YNFKEQ in the germline V gene. V was trimmed by 4 bases and J by 3 bases, leaving 18 bases between them. The CDR3 consists of 16 residues. The CDR3 DNA follows: TGTGCCAGCAGCCTGATCCAGACAGGCAGTGACTATGGCTACACCTTC. The encoded protein is CASSLIQTGSDYGYTF.